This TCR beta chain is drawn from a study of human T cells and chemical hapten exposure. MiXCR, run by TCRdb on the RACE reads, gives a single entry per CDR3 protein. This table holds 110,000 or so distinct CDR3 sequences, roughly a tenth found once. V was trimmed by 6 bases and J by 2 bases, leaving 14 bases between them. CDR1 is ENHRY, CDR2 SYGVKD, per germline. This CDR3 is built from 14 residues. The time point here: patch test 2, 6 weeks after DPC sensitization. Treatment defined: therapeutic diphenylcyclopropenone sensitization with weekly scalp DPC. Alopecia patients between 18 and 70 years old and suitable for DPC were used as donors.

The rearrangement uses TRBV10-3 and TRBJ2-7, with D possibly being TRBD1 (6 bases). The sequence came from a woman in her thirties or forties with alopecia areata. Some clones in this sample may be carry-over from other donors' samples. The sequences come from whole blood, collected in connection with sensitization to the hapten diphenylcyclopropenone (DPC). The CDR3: CAIRDAGAAYEQYF. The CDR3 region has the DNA TGTGCCATCAGGGACGCAGGGGCCGCCTACGAGCAGTACTTC.